This T cell receptor (beta chain) stems from a study of OX40 agonist ivuxolimab in advanced cancers. Germline CDR1 is SQVTM and CDR2 is ANQGSEA. Trimming pared 7 bases from V and 0 bases from J, leaving 13 bases between. There are 13 residues in the CDR3. To note about this clone: This same CDR3 is encoded by further DNA sequences in the sample.

Sequenced by immunoSEQ multiplex PCR; TCRdb stores in-frame clones only, minus some. The table lists roughly 42,000 clones, around 93% of them singletons, with around 28% in the top ten. This sequence was found in an adult with an advanced solid tumor such as melanoma, head and neck, liver or kidney cancer. The rearrangement links TRBV29-1 to TRBJ2-7; the D gene could be TRBD1 or TRBD2 (5 bases each). Sequences were derived from CD4+ or CD8+ T cells sorted from blood, sampled in a trial of the OX40 agonist ivuxolimab. CDR3 residues: CSALGTDSYEQYF. As DNA, the CDR3 is TGCAGCGCTTTGGGGACGGACTCCTACGAGCAGTACTTC.